The sequence of this T cell receptor beta chain was determined in a study of blood T cells in healthy people across ages. This CDR3 region has 14 residues. The germline gives CDR1 ENHRY, CDR2 SYGVKD. The V and J ends lost 0 bases and 2 bases respectively, with 7 bases between them. Ten or more counts support this clonotype. Using a J-beta primer mix together with a sample-barcoded 5' primer, a second PCR was run for about 6 to 12 cycles. TCRdb redid the calling of the 5' RACE reads with MiXCR, one entry per CDR3 protein. The data show around 1,700,000 distinct CDR3 sequences, 28% seen once. The J gene is TRBJ1-2, the V gene TRBV10-3; TRBD1 might be the D (6 bases). Sequenced sample: blood. This receptor was obtained from a woman aged 25-40 years in good health. The CDR3 spells CAISESTGNYGYTF. DNA of the CDR3: TGTGCCATCAGTGAGTCTACAGGGAACTATGGCTACACCTTC.